This paragraph reports one T cell receptor beta chain. Additional DNA sequences in this sample encode the identical CDR3. This entry comes from a study of blood T cell repertoires in COVID-19. Study-level information: Whether acute or convalescent, the COVID-19 samples came from the United States, Italy and Spain. PBMCs, B-cell-depleted T cells, or T cells provided the cDNA or gDNA that made up the material.

The germline V gene has CDR1 ENHRY and CDR2 SYGVKD. V dropped 0 bases and J dropped 8; count of bases not matched to a gene: 1. The CDR3 loop spans 13 amino acids. Original processing notes: Estimation of nucleated cell counts relied on the amplification of reference gene primers. The data were produced by immunoSEQ multiplex PCR, yet TCRdb's version contains in-frame clones alone and is incomplete. That table is the source of V, J and clone size, and D and trimming were worked out from the DNA. This table holds around 140,000 clones, around 86% found once. The sequenced sample consisted of peripheral blood. The TCR originated in a human donor in a cohort sampled during active COVID-19. The rearrangement links TRBV10-3 to TRBJ2-1; 7 nucleotides line up with TRBD2. The CDR3 coding sequence is TGTGCCATCAGTGAGTCACGGGGGGATGAGCAGTTCTTC. Translated: CAISESRGDEQFF.